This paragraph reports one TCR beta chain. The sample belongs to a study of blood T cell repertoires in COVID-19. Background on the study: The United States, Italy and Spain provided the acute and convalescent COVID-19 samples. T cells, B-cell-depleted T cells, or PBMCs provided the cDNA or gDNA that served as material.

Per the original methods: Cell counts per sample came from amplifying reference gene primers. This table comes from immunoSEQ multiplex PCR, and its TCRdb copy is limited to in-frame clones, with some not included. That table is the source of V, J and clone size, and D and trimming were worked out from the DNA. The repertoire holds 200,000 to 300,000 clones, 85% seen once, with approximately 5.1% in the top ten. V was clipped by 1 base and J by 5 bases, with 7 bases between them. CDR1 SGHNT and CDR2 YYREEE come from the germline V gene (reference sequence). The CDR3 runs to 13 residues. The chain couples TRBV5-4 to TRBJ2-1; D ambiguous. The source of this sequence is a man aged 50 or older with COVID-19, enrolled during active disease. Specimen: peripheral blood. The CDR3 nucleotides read TGTGCCAGCAGCTTGCCCCCCAACAATGAGCAGTTCTTC. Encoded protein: CASSLPPNNEQFF.